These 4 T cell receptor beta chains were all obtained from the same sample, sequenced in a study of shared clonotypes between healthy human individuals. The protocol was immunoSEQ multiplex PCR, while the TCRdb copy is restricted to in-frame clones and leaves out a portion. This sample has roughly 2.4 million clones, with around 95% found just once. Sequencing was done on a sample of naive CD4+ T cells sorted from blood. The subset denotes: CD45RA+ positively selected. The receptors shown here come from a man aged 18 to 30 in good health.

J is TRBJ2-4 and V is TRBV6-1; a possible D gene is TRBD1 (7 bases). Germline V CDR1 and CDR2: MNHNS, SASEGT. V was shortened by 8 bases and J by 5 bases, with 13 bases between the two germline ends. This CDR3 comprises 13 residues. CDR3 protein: CASQQGGQNIQYF. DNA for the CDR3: TGTGCCAGCCAGCAGGGGGGACAAAACATTCAGTACTTC.

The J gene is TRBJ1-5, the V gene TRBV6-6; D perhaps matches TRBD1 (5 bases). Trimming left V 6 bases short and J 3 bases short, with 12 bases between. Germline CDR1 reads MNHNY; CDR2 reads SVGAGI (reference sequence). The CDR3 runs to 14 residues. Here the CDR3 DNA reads TGTGCCAGCAGGCCTCAGGGTTTCAATCAGCCCCAGCATTTT. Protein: CASRPQGFNQPQHF.

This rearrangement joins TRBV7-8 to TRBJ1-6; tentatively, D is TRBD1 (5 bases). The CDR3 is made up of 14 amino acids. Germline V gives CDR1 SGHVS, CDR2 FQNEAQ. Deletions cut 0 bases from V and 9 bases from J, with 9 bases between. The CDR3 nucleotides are TGTGCCAGCAGCTTAGCTACTCAGGGTTCACCCCTCCACTTT. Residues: CASSLATQGSPLHF.

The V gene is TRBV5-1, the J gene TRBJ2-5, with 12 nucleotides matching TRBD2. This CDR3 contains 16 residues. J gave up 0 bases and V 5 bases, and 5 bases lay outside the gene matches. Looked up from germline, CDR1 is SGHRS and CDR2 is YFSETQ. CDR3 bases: TGCGCCAGCAGGACCGGACTAGCGGGGTACCAAGAGACCCAGTACTTC. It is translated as CASRTGLAGYQETQYF.